One and the same sample provided the 22 T cell receptor beta chains below, sequenced in a study of radiotherapy plus CTLA-4 blockade in lung cancer. The table came from immunoSEQ multiplex PCR; TCRdb's copy has only in-frame clones and leaves some out. The table has 84,000 or so clones, about 80% seen once; the top ten hold roughly 15%. The input for sequencing was peripheral blood, taken from a patient treated with radiotherapy plus ipilimumab. These receptors all come from a human donor with non-small cell lung cancer that progressed on radiotherapy plus ipilimumab.

The gene calls are TRBV2 and TRBJ1-4; a possible D gene is TRBD1 (6 bases). This CDR3 has 16 residues. Germline lookup yields CDR1 SNHLY and CDR2 FYNNEI. V was shortened by 6 bases and J by 0 bases, with 14 bases between the two germline ends. The DNA of the CDR3 is TGTGCCAGCAGAACGGGACAAAAGACAACTAATGAAAAACTGTTTTTT. Protein: CASRTGQKTTNEKLFF.

The rearrangement joins TRBV6-5 to TRBJ2-5; 8 bases agree with TRBD2. This CDR3 is 13 amino acids long. Germline trimming cut 4 bases from V and 3 bases from J; bases unmatched to any gene: 1. CDR1 is MNHEY, CDR2 SVGAGI, per germline. CDR3 residues: CASSLAGKETQYF. In DNA, the CDR3 is TGTGCCAGCAGTTTAGCGGGGAAAGAGACCCAGTACTTC.

The rearrangement joins TRBV27 to TRBJ2-1, with 11 bases aligning to TRBD2. CDR1 and CDR2 from the germline V gene are MNHEY and SMNVEV (reference sequence). V was clipped by 7 bases and J by 10 bases; unmatched bases: 6. CDR3 length: 13 residues. In DNA, the CDR3 is TGTGCCAGCATGTTAGCGGGGGGGCTGGAGCAGTTCTTC. Translated: CASMLAGGLEQFF.

V is TRBV7-8 and J is TRBJ2-7, with a possible D match to TRBD1 (5 bases). Trimming left V 3 bases short and J 5 bases short, with 8 bases between. Per the germline V gene, CDR1 is SGHVS and CDR2 is FQNEAQ. This CDR3 comprises 12 residues. CDR3 sequence reads: CASSFWGDEQYF. The CDR3 DNA sequence: TGTGCCAGCAGCTTTTGGGGCGACGAGCAGTACTTC.

This clone was observed a handful of times. This chain uses TRBV10-3 with TRBJ1-2, with 8 nucleotides matching TRBD1. V lost 4 bases to trimming and J lost 4 bases; unmatched junction nucleotides: 14. The CDR3 covers 17 residues. Per the germline V gene, CDR1 is ENHRY and CDR2 is SYGVKD. In nucleotides, the CDR3 is TGTGCCATCAGTGTTAACAGGGGGAAGTCCGGCCCCTATGGCTACACCTTC. Protein: CAISVNRGKSGPYGYTF.

V usage is TRBV6-6 and J usage is TRBJ2-2; weak D call: TRBD2 (7 bases). The V end lost 10 bases, the J end lost 4 bases, and 19 bases lay between the germline ends. CDR1 MNHNY and CDR2 SVGAGI come from the germline V gene (reference sequence). The CDR3 has 15 amino acids. CDR3 nucleotide sequence: TGTGCCACCGCCCTAAAGGGAGGGGGCACCGGGGAGCTGTTTTTT. This encodes CATALKGGGTGELFF.

This rearrangement joins TRBV5-6 to TRBJ2-4, with D uncertain. CDR3 length: 17 amino acids. The germline V and J ends were trimmed by 1 base and 2 bases, with 16 bases remaining between them. CDR1 and CDR2 (germline): SGHDT, YYEEEE. CDR3 coding DNA: TGTGCCAGCAGCTTGCCGCCAAATCAGGCTTCCAAAAACATTCAGTACTTC. Its protein is CASSLPPNQASKNIQYF.

This chain links TRBV7-9 with TRBJ1-2; a weak D match, TRBD1 (6 bases). Trimming left V 5 bases short and J 5 bases short, with 18 bases between. Germline V gene data show CDR1 as SEHNR and CDR2 as FQNEAQ (reference sequence). The CDR3 is 15 amino acids. The CDR3 bases are TGTGCCAGCAGCGAAGAGGGGGGGGTAGTTTATGGCTACACCTTC. The encoded protein is CASSEEGGVVYGYTF.

The V and J genes are TRBV5-4 and TRBJ2-3; 8 nucleotides line up with TRBD2. V was pared by 4 bases and J by 6 bases, with 7 bases of the junction left unmatched. CDR1 is SGHNT, CDR2 YYREEE, per germline (reference sequence). CDR3 length: 14 amino acids. CDR3 in DNA: TGTGCCAGCAGCCTAAAGACTAGCGAGGATACGCAGTATTTT. It specifies CASSLKTSEDTQYF.

The J gene is TRBJ2-3, the V gene TRBV5-6; the match to TRBD2 covers 11 bases. The CDR3 contains 18 residues. With 5 bases clipped from V and 2 bases from J, the junction kept 13 bases outside the gene matches. Germline assignment: CDR1 SGHDT and CDR2 YYEEEE. The CDR3 region is CASSPIAGGTTHTDTQYF. The CDR3 DNA sequence: TGTGCCAGCAGTCCAATAGCGGGAGGGACCACACACACAGATACGCAGTATTTT.

This rearrangement joins TRBV16 to TRBJ2-3; no reliable D call. With 2 bases removed from V and 6 bases from J, the gap between germline ends came to 12 bases. The CDR3 consists of 14 residues. CDR1 and CDR2 (germline): KGHSY, FQNENV. The CDR3 here is CASSQRAERDTQYF. DNA for the CDR3: TGTGCCAGCAGCCAAAGGGCAGAGAGGGATACGCAGTATTTT.

The chain employs TRBV15 and TRBJ1-5; the D gene is possibly TRBD1 (6 bases). Germline V gene lookup returns CDR1 LNHNV and CDR2 YYDKDF (reference sequence). With 8 bases removed from V and 2 bases from J, the gap between germline ends came to 16 bases. This CDR3 spans 15 amino acids. CDR3 nucleotides: TGTGCCACCGGTTTAGGGGGGTATGGCAATCAGCCCCAGCATTTT. It codes for CATGLGGYGNQPQHF.

On this clone itself: Different DNA sequences within this sample yield the same CDR3. The V call is TRBV5-6, the J call TRBJ2-5, with 9 bases fitting TRBD1. Germline CDR1 and CDR2: SGHDT and YYEEEE. V lost 2 bases to trimming and J lost 1 base; unmatched junction nucleotides: 9. CDR3 size: 17 residues. The CDR3 region has the DNA TGTGCCAGCAGCTTTGAGAGGACAGGGGCCTCCCAAGAGACCCAGTACTTC. The encoded protein is CASSFERTGASQETQYF.

This rearrangement joins TRBV27 to TRBJ1-5; maybe TRBD1 (5 bases). V lost 2 bases and J 4 bases, leaving 12 bases between the germline ends. The CDR3 is 15 residues long. CDR1 and CDR2 (germline): MNHEY, SMNVEV (reference sequence). DNA for the CDR3: TGTGCCAGCAGTTTAGCCGGGGGAGCAAATCAGCCCCAGCATTTT. Residues: CASSLAGGANQPQHF.

The gene calls are TRBV5-1 and TRBJ2-7, with unresolved D. V shed 0 bases and J shed 4 bases, with 8 bases lying between them. The CDR3 is made up of 13 amino acids. Germline V lookup: CDR1 SGHRS, CDR2 YFSETQ. The CDR3 DNA reads TGCGCCAGCAGCTTGGCAGCACAGTACGAGCAGTACTTC. The encoded protein is CASSLAAQYEQYF.

CDR3 DNA sequence: TGTGCCAGCAGCTCCTACTACGAGCAGTACTTC. Translating it yields CASSSYYEQYF. The chain recombines TRBV5-6 with TRBJ2-7; no definite D call. Trimming took off 3 bases at V and 3 bases at J, with 4 bases between the two ends. The CDR3 is made up of 11 amino acids. CDR1 and CDR2 from the germline V gene are SGHDT and YYEEEE.

V is TRBV19 and J is TRBJ1-5; 7 nucleotides line up with TRBD1. This CDR3 has 18 residues. V lost 5 bases and J lost 6; bases outside the gene matches: 19. Germline lookup yields CDR1 LNHDA and CDR2 SQIVND (reference sequence). This chain's CDR3 is CASSSGDRAFSFGQPQHF. The CDR3 DNA is TGTGCCAGTAGTTCCGGTGACAGGGCATTCTCCTTCGGTCAGCCCCAGCATTTT. Using reference TRBV19 and TRBJ1-5 for the parts outside the CDR3, the full variable domain is DGGITQSPKYLFRKEGQNVTLSCEQNLNHDAMYWYRQDPGQGLRLIYYSQIVNDFQKGDIAEGYSVSREKKESFPLTVTSAQKNPTAFYLCASSSGDRAFSFGQPQHFGDGTRLSIL.

The J gene is TRBJ2-7, the V gene TRBV21-1; no check of the table's D call, TRBD1, against the DNA was made. TRBV21-1 is a pseudogene. The CDR3 totals 15 residues. The CDR3 coding sequence is TGTGCCAGCAGCAATCGGGAGACAGGGACCTACGAGCAGTACTTC. Encoded protein: CASSNRETGTYEQYF.

The gene calls are TRBV29-1 and TRBJ1-2; D unclear. Germline lookup yields CDR1 SQVTM and CDR2 ANQGSEA. V was cut by 7 bases and J by 3 bases, with 9 bases left in between. The CDR3 is made up of 11 amino acids. In nucleotides, the CDR3 is TGCAGCGCGCGTAAGGACTATGGCTACACCTTC. Translation: CSARKDYGYTF.

The CDR3 DNA sequence: TGTGCCAGCAGTCCACAGGGGGGTGGGGAAAAACTGTTTTTT. It codes for CASSPQGGGEKLFF. The chain couples TRBV7-2 to TRBJ1-4; TRBD1 matches at 8 bases. V lost 6 bases, J lost 8 bases, and 8 bases stayed unmatched. The length of the CDR3 is 14 residues. The germline CDR1 and CDR2 sequences are SGHTA and FQGNSA.

This chain joins TRBV7-2 and TRBJ1-3; 7 bases match TRBD1. Per the germline V gene, CDR1 is SGHTA and CDR2 is FQGNSA. The CDR3 has 16 amino acids. The V and J ends lost 5 bases and 2 bases, in that order; junction bases with no gene match: 9. The CDR3 DNA follows: TGTGCCAGCAGCCCCCAGGGGGTTATTACTGGAAACACCATATATTTT. Residues: CASSPQGVITGNTIYF.

V is TRBV4-3 and J is TRBJ1-4, with 8 bases matching TRBD1. Germline assignment: CDR1 LGHNA and CDR2 YSLEER. J lost 7 bases, V lost 0 bases, and 7 bases had no gene match. The CDR3 spans 16 residues. CDR3 protein: CASSQDPGGAFEKLFF. Here the CDR3 DNA reads TGCGCCAGCAGCCAAGATCCAGGGGGCGCTTTTGAAAAACTGTTTTTT.